This T cell receptor (beta chain) appears in the sequencing data of a study of early T cells in non-severe SARS-CoV-2 infection. At the level of the study: Sequencing used unsorted whole-blood bulk RNA, so chains lack pairing.

Germline CDR1 is LGHNT and CDR2 is FRNRAP. V shed 5 bases and J 6 bases; nucleotides not matched to a gene: 8. The CDR3 sequence is 16 residues long. In TCRdb, the 5' RACE reads were re-called with MiXCR into one record per CDR3 protein. Among about 67,000 distinct CDR3 sequences, roughly 11% were seen once, and the ten largest hold 3% to 4.5%. In this sample, this clonotype turned up many times. The rearrangement links TRBV12-5 to TRBJ1-5; TRBD1 matches 12 bases. Input material: whole blood. This TCR was sampled from an adult who was a healthcare worker with PCR-confirmed SARS-CoV-2 infection or an uninfected control (not recorded which). The CDR3 region is CASGPSGQGASQPQHF. In DNA, the CDR3 is TGTGCTAGTGGTCCGTCGGGACAGGGGGCCAGTCAGCCCCAGCATTTT.